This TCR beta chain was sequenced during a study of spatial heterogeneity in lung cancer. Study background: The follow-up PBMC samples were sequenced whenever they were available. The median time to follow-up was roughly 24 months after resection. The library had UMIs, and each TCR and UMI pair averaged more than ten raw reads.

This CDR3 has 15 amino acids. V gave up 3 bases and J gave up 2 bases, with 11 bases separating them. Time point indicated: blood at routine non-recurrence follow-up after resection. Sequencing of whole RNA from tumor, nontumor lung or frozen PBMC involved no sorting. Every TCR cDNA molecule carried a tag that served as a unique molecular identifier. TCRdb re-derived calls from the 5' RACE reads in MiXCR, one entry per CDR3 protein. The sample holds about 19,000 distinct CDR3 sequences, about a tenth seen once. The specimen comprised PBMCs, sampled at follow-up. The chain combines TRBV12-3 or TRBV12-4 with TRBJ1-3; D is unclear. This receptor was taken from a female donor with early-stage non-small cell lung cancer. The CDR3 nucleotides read TGTGCCAGCAGTTTTGAGAGAAAGGCTGGAAACACCATATATTTT. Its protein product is CASSFERKAGNTIYF.